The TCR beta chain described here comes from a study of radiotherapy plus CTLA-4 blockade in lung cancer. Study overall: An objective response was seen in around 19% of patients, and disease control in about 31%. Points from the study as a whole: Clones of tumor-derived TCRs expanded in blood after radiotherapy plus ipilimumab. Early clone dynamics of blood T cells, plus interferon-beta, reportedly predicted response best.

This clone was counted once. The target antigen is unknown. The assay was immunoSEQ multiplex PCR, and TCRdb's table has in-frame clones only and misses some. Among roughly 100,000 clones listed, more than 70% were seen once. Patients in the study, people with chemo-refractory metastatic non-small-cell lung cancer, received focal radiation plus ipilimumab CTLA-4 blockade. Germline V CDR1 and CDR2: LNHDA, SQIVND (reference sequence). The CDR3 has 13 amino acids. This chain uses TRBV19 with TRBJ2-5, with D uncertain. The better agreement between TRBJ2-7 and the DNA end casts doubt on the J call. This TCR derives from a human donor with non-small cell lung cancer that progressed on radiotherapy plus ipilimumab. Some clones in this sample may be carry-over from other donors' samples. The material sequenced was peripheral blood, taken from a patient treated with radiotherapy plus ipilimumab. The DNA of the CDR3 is TGTGCCAGTAGTAAATGGCCGTTTGACGAGCAGTACTTC. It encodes CASSKWPFDEQYF.